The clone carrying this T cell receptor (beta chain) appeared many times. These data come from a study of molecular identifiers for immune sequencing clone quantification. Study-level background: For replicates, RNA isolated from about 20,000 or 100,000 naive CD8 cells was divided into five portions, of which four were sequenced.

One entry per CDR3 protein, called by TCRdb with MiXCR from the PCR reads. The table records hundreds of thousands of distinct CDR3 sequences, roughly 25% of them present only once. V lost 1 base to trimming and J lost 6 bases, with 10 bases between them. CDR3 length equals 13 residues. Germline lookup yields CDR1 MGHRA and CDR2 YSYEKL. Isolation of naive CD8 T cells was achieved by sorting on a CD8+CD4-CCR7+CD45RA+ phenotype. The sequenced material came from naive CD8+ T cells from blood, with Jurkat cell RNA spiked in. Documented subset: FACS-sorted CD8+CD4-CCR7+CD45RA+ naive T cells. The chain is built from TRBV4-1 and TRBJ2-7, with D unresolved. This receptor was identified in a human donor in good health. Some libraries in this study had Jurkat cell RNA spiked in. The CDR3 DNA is TGCGCCAGCAGCCAAGGATTATGGAGCGAGCAGTACTTC. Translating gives CASSQGLWSEQYF.